This TCR beta chain was obtained from a study of T cell repertoires in cytomegalovirus infection. Study summary: CMV infection and matching HLA type were both indicated by public TCR beta signatures. Study-wide points: HLA-C-restricted, CMV-specific TCR beta clonotypes were dominant ex vivo. The study identified carriers of CMV plus the relevant HLA from cumulative public TCR beta family frequency.

CDR3 size: 12 residues. V was pared by 8 bases and J by 10 bases, with 15 bases between. This clonotype was picked up a small number of times. Its target is not known. TCRdb processed the reads anew with MiXCR; each CDR3 protein has one entry. The top ten clones hold approximately 8% of a sample with roughly 630,000 distinct CDR3 sequences, more than 20% of them seen once. The sequence was obtained from a human donor in good health (CMV status not recorded). Some clones in this sample may be carry-over from other donors' samples. The chain links TRBV12-3 or TRBV12-4 to TRBJ2-1; unclear D gene. Sequenced: CD8+ T cells from PBMCs. CDR3 DNA sequence: TGTGCCAGCCTCAGAGGTCCAAGGGAGCAGTTCTTC. Its translation is CASLRGPREQFF.